The 30 T cell receptor beta chains below were found in one sample sequenced in a study of shared clonotypes between healthy human individuals. Produced via immunoSEQ multiplex PCR; TCRdb's table is partial and in-frame only. The repertoire holds millions of clones, with roughly 94% as singletons. The sample consisted of naive CD4+ T cells sorted from blood. As for subset: CD45RA+ positively selected. The source is a man younger than 35 in good health.

The rearrangement links TRBV5-4 to TRBJ2-5, with unresolved D. The germline V gene encodes CDR1 SGHNT and CDR2 YYREEE (reference sequence). Between the trimmed V and J ends, which lost 0 bases and 2 bases, there was a span of 8 bases. This CDR3 region has 14 residues. This chain's CDR3 is CASSLGYSQETQYF. CDR3 sequence (DNA): TGTGCCAGCAGCTTGGGGTACAGTCAAGAGACCCAGTACTTC.

CDR3 DNA: TGTGCCAGCACTCCGGGACAGCCTAATTCACCCCTCCACTTT. Amino acid sequence: CASTPGQPNSPLHF. The chain uses TRBV28 and TRBJ1-6, with 7 bases that match TRBD1. The V gene end was trimmed by 7 bases and the J gene end by 6 bases; junction bases not matched to a gene: 6. Germline V gene data show CDR1 as MDHEN and CDR2 as SYDVKM. The CDR3 length is 14 residues.

This CDR3 is CASSAGGRDYNEQFF. Written as DNA, the CDR3 is TGTGCCAGCAGTGCCGGGGGCCGGGACTACAATGAGCAGTTCTTC. The gene calls are TRBV6-1 and TRBJ2-1; possibly TRBD1 or TRBD2 for D (6 bases each). Looked up from germline, CDR1 is MNHNS and CDR2 is SASEGT. V was cut by 4 bases and J by 3 bases, with 13 bases left in between. This CDR3 spans 15 amino acids.

The gene calls are TRBV5-6 and TRBJ2-1; 7 nucleotides align to TRBD1. V lost 4 bases and J lost 8; bases outside the gene matches: 15. This CDR3 has 16 residues. In germline, CDR1 is SGHDT, CDR2 YYEEEE. CDR3 bases: TGTGCCAGCAGCAGACTGGACAGGCTAGCCGACGATGAGCAGTTCTTC. It specifies CASSRLDRLADDEQFF.

This chain connects TRBV30 to TRBJ2-7; D is ambiguous. With 4 bases removed from V and 4 bases from J, the gap between germline ends came to 11 bases. This CDR3 is built from 12 residues. Germline lookup yields CDR1 GTSNPN and CDR2 SVGIG (reference sequence). The CDR3 region has the DNA TGTGCCTGGAATCGACTTACATACGAGCAGTACTTC. It specifies CAWNRLTYEQYF.

This rearrangement joins TRBV18 to TRBJ1-2; maybe TRBD1 (6 bases). Germline CDR1 reads KGHSH; CDR2 reads LQKENI. Trimming removed 9 bases at V and 0 bases at J, with 11 bases between. The CDR3 has 13 amino acids. The DNA for the CDR3 is TGTGCCAGTAAGGGGGAATCTAACTATGGCTACACCTTC. Amino acids: CASKGESNYGYTF.

The CDR3 DNA sequence: TGTGCCAGCAGGCCCGACCGGGCCTTGACCTATGGCTACACCTTC. Its protein product is CASRPDRALTYGYTF. The chain links TRBV6-5 to TRBJ1-2, with D unresolved. Deletions cut 6 bases from V and 4 bases from J, with 18 bases between. This CDR3 is 15 amino acids long. Germline-derived CDR1 and CDR2 are MNHEY and SVGAGI.

This sequence joins TRBV7-9 and TRBJ1-2, with TRBD1 matching 7 bases. The V gene's germline CDR1 is SEHNR and CDR2 FQNEAQ (reference sequence). V lost 5 bases to trimming and J lost 3 bases; unmatched junction nucleotides: 9. The CDR3 contains 15 residues. In nucleotides, the CDR3 is TGTGCCAGCAGCCCATCACAGGGGAAGGACTATGGCTACACCTTC. Protein: CASSPSQGKDYGYTF.

This clone was found many times. This sample includes further DNA sequences coding for the same CDR3. This chain joins TRBV30 and TRBJ1-1; D remains unclear. The CDR3 is 13 amino acids. Germline CDR1 reads GTSNPN; CDR2 reads SVGIG (reference sequence). V gave up 2 bases and J gave up 4 bases, with 11 bases separating them. CDR3 protein: CAWSPKGGTEAFF. The CDR3, as DNA: TGTGCCTGGAGTCCTAAGGGAGGCACTGAAGCTTTCTTT. The entire variable domain, with the rest obtained from reference TRBV30 and TRBJ1-1, is as follows: SQTIHQWPATLVQPVGSPLSLECTVEGTSNPNLYWYRQAAGRGLQLLFYSVGIGQISSEVPQNLSASRPQDRQFILSSKKLLLSDSGFYLCAWSPKGGTEAFFGQGTRLTVV.

The chain joins TRBV5-1 to TRBJ2-1; tentative D call: TRBD2 (5 bases). CDR3 length: 13 amino acids. CDR1 is SGHRS, CDR2 YFSETQ, per germline. Trimming shortened V by 4 bases and J by 11 bases, and 16 bases separated the two germline ends. CDR3 protein: CASSPGLDAQQFF. CDR3 in DNA: TGCGCCAGCAGCCCCGGACTGGATGCGCAGCAGTTCTTC.

The J gene is TRBJ2-7, the V gene TRBV11-2, with 11 nucleotides matching TRBD2. V lost 5 bases to trimming and J lost 6 bases; unmatched junction nucleotides: 9. This CDR3 is 15 amino acids long. CDR1 is SGHAT, CDR2 FQNNGV, per germline. CDR3 in amino acids: CASSEPGLAALEQYF. DNA of the CDR3: TGTGCCAGCAGCGAGCCGGGACTAGCGGCCCTCGAGCAGTACTTC.

The rearrangement joins TRBV30 to TRBJ2-2; perhaps TRBD2 as D (5 bases). Germline V gives CDR1 GTSNPN, CDR2 SVGIG (reference sequence). The CDR3 has 13 amino acids. The V end was cut by 3 bases, the J end by 5 bases, with 10 bases between. CDR3: CAWRLGWTGELFF. The CDR3 coding sequence is TGTGCCTGGAGACTAGGCTGGACCGGGGAGCTGTTTTTT.

The gene calls are TRBV7-9 and TRBJ2-4; D is unclear. The CDR3 is 16 amino acids. The V gene's germline CDR1 is SEHNR and CDR2 FQNEAQ (reference sequence). Trimming removed 0 bases from V and 1 base from J, with 10 bases in between. This CDR3 reads CASSLANSLAKNIQYF. CDR3 coding DNA: TGTGCCAGCAGCTTAGCTAATTCTCTGGCCAAAAACATTCAGTACTTC.

The table lists this clone with a count of one. The V gene is TRBV11-2, the J gene TRBJ1-3; 10 positions match TRBD1. CDR1 is SGHAT, CDR2 FQNNGV, per germline. V trimming: 5 bases; J trimming: 12 bases; junction bases outside the gene matches: 10. The CDR3 is made up of 14 amino acids. CDR3 DNA sequence: TGTGCCAGCAGCGCTGGACAGGGGGTGAATGGCATATATTTT. As protein: CASSAGQGVNGIYF.

The CDR3 DNA reads TGTGCCAGCGGTTGGGGAGGGACTATCCAGCATTTT. This encodes CASGWGGTIQHF. The chain recombines TRBV6-1 with TRBJ1-5; a weak D match, TRBD1 (5 bases). Between the trimmed V and J ends, which lost 8 bases and 12 bases, there was a span of 17 bases. The CDR3 sequence is 12 residues long. Germline V CDR1 and CDR2: MNHNS, SASEGT.

Here the CDR3 reads CASSRGAGRVGAYEQYF. For the CDR3, the DNA is TGTGCCAGCAGCCGCGGAGCAGGACGGGTCGGAGCCTACGAGCAGTACTTC. The chain uses TRBV2 and TRBJ2-7; no clear D. The germline V gene has CDR1 SNHLY and CDR2 FYNNEI. The CDR3 sequence is 17 residues long. Trimming cost V 6 bases and J 2 bases, with 23 bases left between them. Combining the CDR3 with reference TRBV2 and TRBJ2-7 gives the whole variable domain EPEVTQTPSHQVTQMGQEVILRCVPISNHLYFYWYRQILGQKVEFLVSFYNNEISEKSEIFDDQFSVERPDGSNFTLKIRSTKLEDSAMYFCASSRGAGRVGAYEQYFGPGTRLTVT.

This chain links TRBV4-1 with TRBJ2-1; D is unresolved. Trimming left V 1 base short and J 7 bases short, with 14 bases between. Germline assignment: CDR1 MGHRA and CDR2 YSYEKL. CDR3 length: 15 residues. The CDR3, as DNA: TGCGCCAGCAGCCAAGTATCCGGTTGGATAAATGAGCAGTTCTTC. This sequence encodes CASSQVSGWINEQFF.

The CDR3 protein is CAWSPPRGGLVYGYTF. The CDR3 nucleotides are TGTGCCTGGAGCCCTCCCCGCGGGGGGTTGGTGTATGGCTACACCTTC. The chain is built from TRBV30 and TRBJ1-2; a weak D match, TRBD1 (5 bases). This CDR3 region has 16 residues. The germline V and J ends were trimmed by 3 bases and 5 bases, with 22 bases remaining between them. CDR1 GTSNPN and CDR2 SVGIG come from the germline V gene (reference sequence). Using reference TRBV30 and TRBJ1-2 for the parts outside the CDR3, the full variable domain is SQTIHQWPATLVQPVGSPLSLECTVEGTSNPNLYWYRQAAGRGLQLLFYSVGIGQISSEVPQNLSASRPQDRQFILSSKKLLLSDSGFYLCAWSPPRGGLVYGYTFGSGTRLTVV.

The rearrangement joins TRBV5-1 to TRBJ1-2, with 7 bases matching TRBD1. The junction had 5 bases not matched to a gene; V was cut back by 4 bases and J by 2 bases. This CDR3 comprises 14 residues. Germline V gene sequence: CDR1 SGHRS, CDR2 YFSETQ. In DNA form, the CDR3 reads TGCGCCAGCAGCCAAATGGGACAGAACTATGGCTACACCTTC. It codes for CASSQMGQNYGYTF. Using reference TRBV5-1 and TRBJ1-2 for the parts outside the CDR3, the full variable domain is KAGVTQTPRYLIKTRGQQVTLSCSPISGHRSVSWYQQTPGQGLQFLFEYFSETQRNKGNFPGRFSGRQFSNSRSEMNVSTLELGDSALYLCASSQMGQNYGYTFGSGTRLTVV.

The chain is built from TRBV5-8 and TRBJ2-4; no clear D. Trimming cost V 1 base and J 5 bases, with 16 bases left between them. This CDR3 comprises 16 residues. Germline V gene lookup returns CDR1 SGHTS and CDR2 YDEGEE. In DNA, the CDR3 is TGTGCCAGCAGCTTGATGTCCTATTCAAGTGAAAACATTCAGTACTTC. Its translation is CASSLMSYSSENIQYF.

This CDR3 reads CASSHDKGRDTEAFF. As DNA, the CDR3 is TGCGCCAGCAGCCACGACAAGGGGAGGGACACTGAAGCTTTCTTT. The V and J genes are TRBV4-1 and TRBJ1-1; tentatively, D is TRBD1 (5 bases). Between the trimmed V and J ends, which lost 3 bases and 3 bases, there was a span of 14 bases. The CDR3 is 15 amino acids. The germline V gene has CDR1 MGHRA and CDR2 YSYEKL.

This sequence joins TRBV10-3 and TRBJ2-5, with D uncertain. V dropped 5 bases and J dropped 0 bases, with 10 bases sitting between them. The CDR3 extends over 14 amino acids. CDR1 is ENHRY and CDR2 is SYGVKD in the germline V gene. The CDR3 bases are TGTGCCATCAGTAGGCCTAATCACCAAGAGACCCAGTACTTC. Translating gives CAISRPNHQETQYF.

The chain combines TRBV5-1 with TRBJ1-1, with TRBD1 matching over 9 bases. The germline CDR1 and CDR2 sequences are SGHRS and YFSETQ. V was clipped by 4 bases and J by 6 bases; unmatched bases: 10. The CDR3 loop spans 15 amino acids. The CDR3 region is CASSPGDRAPPEAFF. CDR3 DNA sequence: TGCGCCAGCAGCCCCGGGGACAGGGCCCCTCCTGAAGCTTTCTTT.

This clone was picked up many times. The sample holds other DNA sequences that translate to the same CDR3. This sequence joins TRBV2 and TRBJ2-7; no clear D. This CDR3 contains 12 residues. The germline V gene encodes CDR1 SNHLY and CDR2 FYNNEI. V was clipped by 6 bases and J by 4 bases, with 10 bases between them. The CDR3 region has the DNA TGTGCCAGCAGCGAACAGAGTTACGAGCAGTACTTC. This gives the protein CASSEQSYEQYF.

This clone has just one count. V and J are TRBV2 and TRBJ2-3; 8 nucleotides match TRBD2. The CDR3 loop spans 15 amino acids. J gave up 2 bases and V 4 bases, and 5 bases lay outside the gene matches. Germline V gene sequence: CDR1 SNHLY, CDR2 FYNNEI. CDR3 nucleotide sequence: TGTGCCAGCAGTGTCAGGACTAGCTTCACAGATACGCAGTATTTT. It is translated as CASSVRTSFTDTQYF.

V and J are TRBV7-2 and TRBJ1-1, with 7 bases fitting TRBD1. Germline loops: CDR1 SGHTA, CDR2 FQGNSA. Germline trimming cut 5 bases from V and 11 bases from J; bases unmatched to any gene: 11. This CDR3 has 13 amino acids. CDR3 residues: CASSPDRAVMAFF. The CDR3 DNA reads TGTGCCAGCAGCCCAGACAGGGCGGTAATGGCTTTCTTT.

The chain carries TRBV29-1 and TRBJ1-1, with a weak D call TRBD1 (5 bases). Between the trimmed V and J ends, which lost 4 bases and 10 bases, there was a span of 10 bases. The V gene's germline CDR1 is SQVTM and CDR2 ANQGSEA. CDR3 size: 10 residues. The CDR3 region has the DNA TGCAGCGTTGCGGGGCTTGGAGCTTTCTTT. This encodes CSVAGLGAFF.

About this clone: Germline and junction disagree at one end, which may indicate a read error. This chain connects TRBV11-2 to TRBJ2-1, with D unresolved. The CDR3 is made up of 12 amino acids. CDR1 is SGHAT, CDR2 FQNNGV, per germline. The CDR3 DNA is TGTGCTAGCAACTCCTTTAGCAATGAGCAGTTCTTC. Translated, it gives CASNSFSNEQFF.

The gene calls are TRBV9 and TRBJ2-2, with 8 nucleotides matching TRBD2. CDR1 and CDR2 from the germline V gene are SGDLS and YYNGEE. After removal of 0 bases from V and 5 bases from J, the junction contained 6 bases not matched to a gene. The CDR3 sequence is 16 residues long. CDR3 region: CASSVVTGGPTGELFF. In nucleotides, the CDR3 is TGTGCCAGCAGCGTAGTTACGGGAGGGCCAACCGGGGAGCTGTTTTTT.

About this clone: The sample carries other DNA sequences with the same CDR3. V usage is TRBV5-1 and J usage is TRBJ2-2; D may be TRBD2 (6 bases). The V gene's germline CDR1 is SGHRS and CDR2 YFSETQ. CDR3 length: 13 amino acids. Trimming stripped 4 bases from V and 5 bases from J, with 9 bases between. The CDR3 loop reads CASSLGLTGELFF. The DNA of the CDR3 is TGCGCCAGCAGCCTCGGACTAACCGGGGAGCTGTTTTTT.